This entry lists 21 T cell receptor beta chains sequenced from one sample in a study of PD-1 blockade in classical Hodgkin lymphoma. TCRdb keeps only in-frame clones here, not all; method: immunoSEQ multiplex PCR. Among tens of thousands of clones, around 91% were seen once, and the ten largest hold approximately 16%. Relapse after autologous stem cell transplantation occurred in every patient, and brentuximab vedotin exposure varied. The specimen comprised peripheral blood mononuclear cells (PBMCs), sampled at baseline. These receptors originate from a human donor with classical Hodgkin lymphoma.

The rearrangement links TRBV30 to TRBJ1-1; D call uncertain. The CDR3 extends over 14 amino acids. V was trimmed by 2 bases and J by 1 base, leaving 11 bases between them. The germline V gene encodes CDR1 GTSNPN and CDR2 SVGIG (reference sequence). CDR3 sequence: CAWSLGARNTEAFF. CDR3 DNA: TGTGCCTGGAGTCTGGGAGCCAGGAACACTGAAGCTTTCTTT. Looking up the rest from reference TRBV30 and TRBJ1-1 gives the full variable domain: SQTIHQWPATLVQPVGSPLSLECTVEGTSNPNLYWYRQAAGRGLQLLFYSVGIGQISSEVPQNLSASRPQDRQFILSSKKLLLSDSGFYLCAWSLGARNTEAFFGQGTRLTVV.

The chain uses TRBV19 and TRBJ1-1; TRBD1 might be the D (6 bases). With 4 bases removed from V and 0 bases from J, the gap between germline ends came to 9 bases. CDR1 is LNHDA and CDR2 is SQIVND in the germline V gene (reference sequence). The CDR3 covers 14 residues. CDR3 loop: CASSRGQLNTEAFF. DNA of the CDR3: TGTGCCAGTAGTAGGGGACAACTGAACACTGAAGCTTTCTTT.

This clone has only a few counts. The chain employs TRBV10-3 and TRBJ2-7, with a possible D match to TRBD1 (6 bases). The CDR3 covers 12 residues. V gave up 6 bases and J gave up 4 bases, with 10 bases separating them. CDR1 is ENHRY and CDR2 is SYGVKD in the germline V gene. In DNA form, the CDR3 reads TGTGCCATCAGCGAACAGGGTTACGAGCAGTACTTC. Translating gives CAISEQGYEQYF.

Turning to this clone: At one end the junction does not follow the germline gene, possibly because of a read error. The chain couples TRBV4-1 to TRBJ2-3, with TRBD2 identical over 7 bases. The CDR3 has 15 residues. Germline V gives CDR1 MGHRA, CDR2 YSYEKL. In DNA form, the CDR3 reads TGCGCCAGCAGCCAAGAGTTGGCTAGCGGTGGACTATGGAATTTT. This sequence encodes CASSQELASGGLWNF.

The chain is built from TRBV6-1 and TRBJ1-3, with 7 bases fitting TRBD1. This CDR3 contains 15 residues. Germline assignment: CDR1 MNHNS and CDR2 SASEGT. The junction had 10 bases not matched to a gene; V was cut back by 7 bases and J by 4 bases. CDR3 DNA: TGTGCCAGCAAATTGGGACAGAAAACAGGAAACACCATATATTTT. Protein product: CASKLGQKTGNTIYF.

The chain has TRBV7-9 and TRBJ2-7; D is perhaps TRBD2 (5 bases). The CDR3 runs 15 residues. V lost 1 base to trimming and J lost 5 bases, with 15 bases between them. The germline V gene has CDR1 SEHNR and CDR2 FQNEAQ (reference sequence). CDR3 region: CASSLDGWFGDEQYF. CDR3 DNA: TGTGCCAGCAGCTTAGATGGGTGGTTCGGGGACGAGCAGTACTTC.

This chain joins TRBV6-1 and TRBJ1-4, with D tentatively TRBD1 (5 bases). V lost 8 bases and J 3 bases, leaving 16 bases between the germline ends. The germline CDR1 and CDR2 sequences are MNHNS and SASEGT. This CDR3 has 15 amino acids. CDR3 DNA sequence: TGTGCCAGCGGCAGGGAAATGGGGGCTAATGAAAAACTGTTTTTT. This encodes CASGREMGANEKLFF.

The CDR3 DNA follows: TGCGCCAGCACTTCCGGGAGTTTAGCCCAGAACACTGAAGCTTTCTTT. Protein sequence: CASTSGSLAQNTEAFF. The chain recombines TRBV5-1 with TRBJ1-1, with no clear D. This CDR3 spans 16 amino acids. Looked up from germline, CDR1 is SGHRS and CDR2 is YFSETQ. V lost 6 bases to trimming and J lost 1 base, with 19 bases between them.

This clone occurred once. V usage is TRBV28 and J usage is TRBJ1-2; D not certain. V was cut by 4 bases and J by 1 base, with 10 bases left in between. This CDR3 is built from 14 residues. Germline loops: CDR1 MDHEN, CDR2 SYDVKM. The CDR3 sequence: CASSSGGLNYGYTF. CDR3 sequence (DNA): TGTGCCAGCAGTTCCGGAGGGCTTAACTATGGCTACACCTTC.

The chain combines TRBV30 with TRBJ1-6; D remains unclear. Germline V gene data show CDR1 as GTSNPN and CDR2 as SVGIG (reference sequence). Trimming took 0 bases from V and 8 from J, leaving 14 bases between them. The CDR3 runs to 15 residues. DNA of the CDR3: TGTGCCTGGAGTGTAGGACGGGGTAATGATTCACCCCTCCACTTT. Its protein product is CAWSVGRGNDSPLHF.

This chain joins TRBV5-8 and TRBJ2-7; TRBD1 agrees at 11 bases. The CDR3 has 15 amino acids. Germline V gives CDR1 SGHTS, CDR2 YDEGEE. The ends lost 5 bases at V and 10 bases at J; junction bases unmatched: 14. The CDR3 loop reads CASSPGTGGYLRQYF. CDR3 DNA sequence: TGTGCCAGCAGTCCCGGGACAGGGGGTTATCTACGTCAGTACTTC. Complete variable domain (other parts from reference TRBV5-8 and TRBJ2-7): EAGVTQSPTHLIKTRGQQATLRCSPISGHTSVYWYQQALGLGLQFLLWYDEGEERNRGNFPPRFSGRQFPNYSSELNVNALELEDSALYLCASSPGTGGYLRQYFGPGTRLTVT.

The rearrangement links TRBV5-1 to TRBJ2-7; TRBD1 might be the D (5 bases). Germline-derived CDR1 and CDR2 are SGHRS and YFSETQ. The CDR3 has 16 amino acids. Trimming stripped 1 base from V and 2 bases from J, with 16 bases between. The CDR3 DNA sequence: TGCGCCAGCAGCTTGTACCCCCCCAGGGTACCCTACGAGCAGTACTTC. This codes for CASSLYPPRVPYEQYF.

This sequence joins TRBV30 and TRBJ1-2; D remains unclear. CDR1 is GTSNPN and CDR2 is SVGIG in the germline V gene (reference sequence). V was trimmed by 0 bases and J by 2 bases, leaving 10 bases between them. CDR3 length: 14 amino acids. CDR3 in amino acids: CAWSVSGRNYGYTF. Here the CDR3 DNA reads TGTGCCTGGAGTGTTTCGGGGAGAAACTATGGCTACACCTTC.

V and J are TRBV30 and TRBJ2-3; D call uncertain. Trimming stripped 6 bases from V and 11 bases from J, with 21 bases between. The CDR3 is made up of 13 amino acids. The germline CDR1 and CDR2 sequences are GTSNPN and SVGIG (reference sequence). CDR3 loop: CACTPPGQIKQYF. CDR3 nucleotide sequence: TGTGCCTGCACCCCTCCCGGGCAGATAAAGCAGTATTTT.

The sample holds one count of this clone. The same CDR3 can be traced to other DNA sequences in this sample. In DNA, the CDR3 is TGCAGCGTAGGGAACACCATATATTTT. It specifies CSVGNTIYF. The chain couples TRBV29-1 to TRBJ1-3; no definite D call. The CDR3 consists of 9 residues. V was pared by 6 bases and J by 7 bases, with 4 bases between. Germline V lookup: CDR1 SQVTM, CDR2 ANQGSEA.

The rearrangement uses TRBV25-1 and TRBJ2-6; 8 bases fit TRBD1. Trimming took 4 bases from V and 0 from J; bases not matched to a gene: 8. From germline, CDR1 is MGHDK and CDR2 SYGVNS. The CDR3 contains 18 residues. This chain's CDR3 is CASSGMTGVASGANVLTF. For the CDR3, the DNA is TGTGCCAGCAGTGGTATGACAGGGGTAGCCTCTGGGGCCAACGTCCTGACTTTC.

The chain joins TRBV27 to TRBJ2-2; D possibly corresponds to TRBD2 (6 bases). The CDR3 totals 13 residues. Germline loops: CDR1 MNHEY, CDR2 SMNVEV (reference sequence). Trimming stripped 4 bases from V and 4 bases from J, with 7 bases between. CDR3 loop: CASSSGVTGELFF. The CDR3 DNA reads TGTGCCAGCAGTTCGGGGGTCACCGGGGAGCTGTTTTTT.

This chain joins TRBV18 and TRBJ1-3; TRBD1 agrees at 7 bases. Looked up from germline, CDR1 is KGHSH and CDR2 is LQKENI. This CDR3 is 15 amino acids long. Trimming at V came to 8 bases and at J to 4 bases, leaving 11 bases not matched to a gene. The CDR3 bases are TGTGCCAGCGGACAGGCGGGGCTTACGGGAAACACCATATATTTT. It translates to CASGQAGLTGNTIYF.

The CDR3 nucleotides read TGTGCCAGCAGCGGAGGTCTCTCTGGAAACACCATATATTTT. Translation: CASSGGLSGNTIYF. This chain connects TRBV9 to TRBJ1-3; D ambiguous. The CDR3 contains 14 residues. Trimming pared 3 bases from V and 0 bases from J, leaving 7 bases between. From germline, CDR1 is SGDLS and CDR2 YYNGEE.

This rearrangement joins TRBV29-1 to TRBJ2-7; possibly TRBD1 or TRBD2 for D (5 bases each). The V gene's germline CDR1 is SQVTM and CDR2 ANQGSEA. Between the trimmed V and J ends, which lost 4 bases and 10 bases, there was a span of 11 bases. The CDR3 length is 10 residues. The CDR3 is CSVGGPPQYF. The CDR3 coding sequence is TGCAGCGTTGGGGGACCTCCACAGTACTTC.

The V call is TRBV6-6, the J call TRBJ2-7, with D hard to call. V was pared by 4 bases and J by 6 bases, with 7 bases between. The CDR3 has 11 amino acids. The germline gives CDR1 MNHNY, CDR2 SVGAGI (reference sequence). CDR3 nucleotide sequence: TGTGCCAGCAGTTTTCAATTCGAGCAGTACTTC. Residues: CASSFQFEQYF.